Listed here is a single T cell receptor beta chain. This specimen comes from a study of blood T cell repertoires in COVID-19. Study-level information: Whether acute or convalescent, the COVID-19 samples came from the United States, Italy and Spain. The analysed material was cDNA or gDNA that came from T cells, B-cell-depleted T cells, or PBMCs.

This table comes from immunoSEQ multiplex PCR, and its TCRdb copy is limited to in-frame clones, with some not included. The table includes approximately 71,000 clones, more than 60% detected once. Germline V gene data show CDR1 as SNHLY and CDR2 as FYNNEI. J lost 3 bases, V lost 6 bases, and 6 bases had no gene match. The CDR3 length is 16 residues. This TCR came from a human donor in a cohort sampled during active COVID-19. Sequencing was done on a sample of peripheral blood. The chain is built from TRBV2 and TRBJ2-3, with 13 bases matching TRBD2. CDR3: CASRGLAGVGTDTQYF. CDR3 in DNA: TGTGCCAGCAGAGGACTAGCGGGAGTGGGAACAGATACGCAGTATTTT.